A single sample gave rise to the 17 T cell receptor beta chains below, sequenced in a study of shared clonotypes between healthy human individuals (dated by TCRdb to about 2020). Receptor amplification or capture employed the immunoSEQ multiplex PCR assay. TCRdb limited this immuneACCESS table to in-frame rearrangements with V and J called. A share of clones is missing; checked studies link under half to unresolved V genes, and the rest is unexplained. This sample holds about 1.1 million clones; 75% to 85% were observed only once. The ten largest clones capture 0.6% to 0.75% of the sample. Sequenced material: memory CD4+ T cells from PBMCs. The cell subset or site label for this specimen denotes: CD45RA-negative fraction. These receptors were obtained from a man between 18 and 29 years old in good health. Some clones in this sample may be carry-over from other donors' samples.

V usage is TRBV2 and J usage is TRBJ2-2; 9 nucleotides align to TRBD2. V lost 6 bases and J lost 2; bases outside the gene matches: 4. CDR1 is SNHLY and CDR2 is FYNNEI in the germline V gene. The length of the CDR3 is 15 residues. CDR3 DNA sequence: TGTGCCAGCAGACTTAGCGGGAGTAACACCGGGGAGCTGTTTTTT. Protein product: CASRLSGSNTGELFF.

The V gene is TRBV28, the J gene TRBJ1-2; tentatively, D is TRBD1 (6 bases). V was pared by 7 bases and J by 5 bases, with 20 bases between. This CDR3 is built from 15 residues. Germline CDR1 and CDR2: MDHEN and SYDVKM. The CDR3 loop is CASTPPEGTLYGYTF. Written as DNA, the CDR3 is TGTGCCAGCACTCCACCCGAGGGGACATTGTATGGCTACACCTTC.

V and J are TRBV5-4 and TRBJ2-1, with D tentatively TRBD2 (5 bases). CDR1 and CDR2 from the germline V gene are SGHNT and YYREEE (reference sequence). V lost 4 bases and J 7 bases, leaving 18 bases between the germline ends. The CDR3 runs to 15 residues. CDR3 residues: CASSRTTGYPNEQFF. DNA for the CDR3: TGTGCCAGCAGCCGGACGACGGGGTACCCTAATGAGCAGTTCTTC.

The J gene is TRBJ2-5, the V gene TRBV28, with 11 bases matching TRBD2. CDR1 is MDHEN and CDR2 is SYDVKM in the germline V gene. This CDR3 has 14 residues. The V segment lost 8 bases and the J segment 5 bases; nucleotides outside the gene matches: 7. CDR3 sequence reads: CASWGLAVRETQYF. DNA for the CDR3: TGTGCCAGCTGGGGACTAGCGGTTCGGGAGACCCAGTACTTC.

This clone was seen a few times. Other DNA sequences from this sample encode an identical CDR3 as well. The chain employs TRBV28 and TRBJ1-3; 7 nucleotides agree with TRBD1. The CDR3 length is 17 residues. The J segment lost 0 bases and the V segment lost 4 bases, leaving 9 bases of the junction unmatched. Germline V gene data show CDR1 as MDHEN and CDR2 as SYDVKM. CDR3: CASSSIQGTYSGNTIYF. CDR3 nucleotides: TGTGCCAGCAGTTCGATACAGGGGACCTACTCTGGAAACACCATATATTTT.

The sample holds a few counts of this clone. V and J are TRBV29-1 and TRBJ2-5; 10 bases line up with TRBD2. The CDR3 has 15 amino acids. Looked up from germline, CDR1 is SQVTM and CDR2 is ANQGSEA. The trim removed 6 bases at V and 5 bases at J, leaving 12 bases unmatched. This CDR3 reads CSVAASGSVSETQYF. For the CDR3, the DNA is TGCAGCGTCGCAGCTAGCGGGAGTGTTTCGGAGACCCAGTACTTC.

The chain couples TRBV5-1 to TRBJ1-4, with a tentative D call TRBD1 (6 bases). Germline CDR1 SGHRS, CDR2 YFSETQ. The CDR3 is 13 amino acids. Trimming took off 4 bases at V and 8 bases at J, with 12 bases between the two ends. CDR3 DNA sequence: TGCGCCAGCAGCCCACGGGACACCGAAAAACTGTTTTTT. Its translation is CASSPRDTEKLFF.

This clone was recorded only once. The chain links TRBV11-3 to TRBJ2-2; no clear D gene. This CDR3 comprises 13 residues. With 1 base removed from V and 7 bases from J, the gap between germline ends came to 7 bases. Germline V gives CDR1 SGHNT, CDR2 YENEEA. CDR3 in amino acids: CASSLGAGGELFF. The CDR3 nucleotides read TGTGCCAGCAGCTTAGGGGCAGGCGGGGAGCTGTTTTTT.

The CDR3 DNA reads TGTGCCAGCAGTTACGGGGGAGCGGGGCAAGAGACCCAGTACTTC. Translating it yields CASSYGGAGQETQYF. The chain has TRBV6-5 and TRBJ2-5, with TRBD2 matching over 7 bases. This CDR3 has 15 residues. Germline V gives CDR1 MNHEY, CDR2 SVGAGI. The V gene end was trimmed by 2 bases and the J gene end by 2 bases; junction bases not matched to a gene: 5.

This clone was counted only a few times. The same CDR3 is also encoded by other DNA sequences in this sample. The J gene is TRBJ2-3, the V gene TRBV5-1; TRBD1 matches at 9 bases. Unmatched junction bases numbered 3, after V lost 0 bases and J lost 1 base. Germline CDR1 and CDR2: SGHRS and YFSETQ. The CDR3 totals 16 residues. CDR3 region: CASSLGDREGTDTQYF. The CDR3 region has the DNA TGCGCCAGCAGCTTGGGGGACAGGGAGGGCACAGATACGCAGTATTTT.

This clone has at least ten counts. The V call is TRBV18, the J call TRBJ2-2, with D perhaps TRBD2 (6 bases). Germline values: CDR1 KGHSH, CDR2 LQKENI. CDR3 length: 15 amino acids. V was clipped by 6 bases and J by 4 bases, with 15 bases between them. The CDR3 sequence is CASSPTVGGTGELFF. CDR3 in DNA: TGTGCCAGCTCCCCGACTGTGGGGGGCACCGGGGAGCTGTTTTTT.

This sequence joins TRBV11-2 and TRBJ2-5, with a possible D match to TRBD2 (5 bases). V lost 6 bases, J lost 3 bases, and 20 bases lay in between. The CDR3 spans 16 residues. Looked up from germline, CDR1 is SGHAT and CDR2 is FQNNGV. The DNA of the CDR3 is TGTGCCAGCAGAAGTCTCAAAGGAGGTGTGGAAGAGACCCAGTACTTC. It specifies CASRSLKGGVEETQYF.

The rearrangement uses TRBV5-1 and TRBJ2-7, with TRBD2 matching 12 bases. The length of the CDR3 is 14 residues. Trimming removed 4 bases from V and 3 bases from J; junction bases left unmatched: 2. Looked up from germline, CDR1 is SGHRS and CDR2 is YFSETQ. The CDR3 DNA is TGCGCCAGCAGCATGACTAGCGGGAGCTACGAGCAGTACTTC. It encodes CASSMTSGSYEQYF.

This clone occurred a few times. At the DNA level, this CDR3 is encoded by other sequences in the same sample as well. The genes are TRBV4-1 and TRBJ1-2, with a possible D match to TRBD1 (6 bases). The CDR3 sequence is 14 residues long. V lost 1 base to trimming and J lost 4 bases, with 10 bases between them. CDR1 and CDR2 from the germline V gene are MGHRA and YSYEKL. Here the CDR3 DNA reads TGCGCCAGCAGCCAAGGTCAGGGGAGCTATGGCTACACCTTC. Amino acid sequence: CASSQGQGSYGYTF.

The rearrangement joins TRBV9 to TRBJ1-2; D uncertain. The CDR3 is 14 amino acids. V was cut by 0 bases and J by 4 bases, with 10 bases left in between. Germline V gene sequence: CDR1 SGDLS, CDR2 YYNGEE. CDR3 sequence reads: CASSVETATYGYTF. In DNA, the CDR3 is TGTGCCAGCAGCGTAGAAACCGCCACCTATGGCTACACCTTC.

This sequence joins TRBV4-1 and TRBJ2-5; D could derive from TRBD1 or TRBD2 (5 bases each). The CDR3 extends over 13 amino acids. V was clipped by 2 bases and J by 5 bases, with 9 bases between them. Germline CDR1 and CDR2: MGHRA and YSYEKL. This chain's CDR3 is CASSQQGVETQYF. As DNA, the CDR3 is TGCGCCAGCAGCCAACAGGGAGTTGAGACCCAGTACTTC.

The rearrangement joins TRBV7-3 to TRBJ2-3; D perhaps matches TRBD2 (6 bases). Germline V gene data show CDR1 as SGHTA and CDR2 as FQGTGA. Trimming removed 4 bases at V and 4 bases at J, with 18 bases between. This CDR3 spans 16 amino acids. The CDR3 bases are TGTGCCAGCAGCTCGAGCTTCGGGGGTTACTCAGATACGCAGTATTTT. Residues: CASSSSFGGYSDTQYF.